Following are 19 T cell receptor beta chains from one sample sequenced in a study of T cells in tuberculosis (dated by TCRdb to 2017 to 2018). Receptor libraries were prepared by the immunoSEQ multiplex PCR assay. The table comes from immuneACCESS by way of TCRdb, which keeps in-frame sequences with V and J called. Part of the clones is missing from these tables; in studies checked, under half for an unresolved V gene and the rest for unknown reasons. For this sample the table gives around 38,000 clones, of which approximately 93% were detected only once. 6.5% to 8.5% of the sample belongs to the ten largest clones. Sample: PBMCs. The receptors stem from a donor aged 5-35 years with latent tuberculosis or without tuberculosis infection.

The V call is TRBV10-2, the J call TRBJ2-1; the D gene is possibly TRBD1 (5 bases). V was shortened by 3 bases and J by 0 bases, with 15 bases between the two germline ends. The V gene's germline CDR1 is WSHSY and CDR2 SAAADI. The length of the CDR3 is 17 residues. As DNA, the CDR3 is TGCGCCAGCAGTGAATGGCCAGGGCAAAACTCCTACAATGAGCAGTTCTTC. Protein product: CASSEWPGQNSYNEQFF.

This rearrangement joins TRBV7-6 to TRBJ2-3, with 9 positions matching TRBD2. Germline trimming cut 5 bases from V and 5 bases from J; bases unmatched to any gene: 8. The CDR3 spans 15 residues. Germline V gene sequence: CDR1 SGHVS, CDR2 FNYEAQ. CDR3 nucleotide sequence: TGTGCCAGCAGCAAACAGCGGGGGGCGGGAGATACGCAGTATTTT. It is translated as CASSKQRGAGDTQYF.

The rearrangement uses TRBV19 and TRBJ1-5; no definite D call. V lost 0 bases, J lost 11 bases, and 5 bases lay in between. CDR1 is LNHDA and CDR2 is SQIVND in the germline V gene (reference sequence). The CDR3 length is 11 residues. The chain's CDR3 is CASSIEETQHF. The CDR3 bases are TGTGCCAGTAGTATAGAGGAGACCCAGCATTTT.

The V call is TRBV19, the J call TRBJ2-1, with 10 bases aligning to TRBD2. The CDR3 loop spans 15 amino acids. Germline assignment: CDR1 LNHDA and CDR2 SQIVND (reference sequence). With V trimmed by 6 bases and J by 9 bases, 11 bases remained unmatched. CDR3 sequence reads: CASSRFTSGEGEQFF. Written as DNA, the CDR3 is TGTGCCAGTAGCAGATTTACTAGCGGGGAGGGTGAGCAGTTCTTC.

This clone was seen just once. The gene calls are TRBV5-1 and TRBJ2-7; 7 nucleotides line up with TRBD1. CDR3 size: 14 residues. The ends lost 4 bases at V and 0 bases at J; junction bases unmatched: 4. Germline CDR1 is SGHRS and CDR2 is YFSETQ. The CDR3 loop reads CASSLYRGSYEQYF. The CDR3 bases are TGCGCCAGCAGCCTTTACAGGGGCTCCTACGAGCAGTACTTC. The variable domain in full, completed from reference TRBV5-1 and TRBJ2-7, reads KAGVTQTPRYLIKTRGQQVTLSCSPISGHRSVSWYQQTPGQGLQFLFEYFSETQRNKGNFPGRFSGRQFSNSRSEMNVSTLELGDSALYLCASSLYRGSYEQYFGPGTRLTVT.

The chain employs TRBV11-2 and TRBJ2-7; 9 nucleotides agree with TRBD1. The CDR3 totals 16 residues. The V and J ends lost 5 bases and 3 bases, in that order; junction bases with no gene match: 11. Germline loops: CDR1 SGHAT, CDR2 FQNNGV. The CDR3 region is CASSLLGGTGLYEQYF. The CDR3 DNA reads TGTGCCAGCAGCCTCCTTGGAGGGACAGGGCTCTACGAGCAGTACTTC.

For the CDR3, the DNA is TGCGCCAGCAGCTTGCAGTCCACGAACACCGGGGAGCTGTTTTTT. Its protein product is CASSLQSTNTGELFF. The chain combines TRBV5-1 with TRBJ2-2; no firm D call. There are 15 residues in the CDR3. V was cut by 1 base and J by 0 bases, with 7 bases left in between. The germline CDR1 and CDR2 sequences are SGHRS and YFSETQ.

The chain has TRBV4-3 and TRBJ2-3; D ambiguous. The CDR3 consists of 16 residues. Trimming took 5 bases from V and 6 from J, leaving 21 bases between them. Germline loops: CDR1 LGHNA, CDR2 YSLEER. CDR3: CASSETPPPRVDTQYF. The CDR3 bases are TGCGCCAGCAGCGAAACGCCCCCTCCCCGAGTGGATACGCAGTATTTT.

The chain joins TRBV10-2 to TRBJ1-6; TRBD1 is a possible D gene (5 bases). Germline V lookup: CDR1 WSHSY, CDR2 SAAADI. The V end lost 4 bases, the J end lost 8 bases, and 6 bases lay between the germline ends. The CDR3 covers 12 residues. CDR3 residues: CASSATDSPLHF. As DNA, the CDR3 is TGCGCCAGCAGTGCGACAGATTCACCCCTCCACTTT.

CDR3 coding DNA: TGCGCCAGCAGCTTGGCCAGCTCCTACGAGCAGTACTTC. The encoded protein is CASSLASSYEQYF. The chain joins TRBV5-1 to TRBJ2-7; D not resolved. Trimming took off 0 bases at V and 0 bases at J, with 4 bases between the two ends. CDR3 length: 13 amino acids. CDR1 and CDR2 (germline): SGHRS, YFSETQ.

The gene calls are TRBV7-2 and TRBJ1-1; D might be TRBD1 (6 bases). V lost 5 bases and J lost 3, with 25 bases in between. Germline values: CDR1 SGHTA, CDR2 FQGNSA. The CDR3 is made up of 18 amino acids. In DNA form, the CDR3 reads TGTGCCAGCAGCCCAAGGGGGGGACACCCCCTCATAGACACTGAAGCTTTCTTT. The encoded protein is CASSPRGGHPLIDTEAFF.

The chain joins TRBV4-1 to TRBJ2-2; 11 bases agree with TRBD2. V was clipped by 2 bases and J by 2 bases; unmatched bases: 1. Germline V gene sequence: CDR1 MGHRA, CDR2 YSYEKL. The CDR3 loop spans 16 amino acids. In DNA form, the CDR3 reads TGCGCCAGCAGCCAACTAGCGGGGGGAAACACCGGGGAGCTGTTTTTT. Its translation is CASSQLAGGNTGELFF.

A few counts support this clone. The genes are TRBV5-1 and TRBJ1-2; D is unclear. CDR3 length equals 13 residues. CDR1 is SGHRS, CDR2 YFSETQ, per germline. The ends were cut back, 0 bases at V and 4 bases at J, with 7 bases in the middle. The CDR3 DNA follows: TGCGCCAGCAGCTTGGACGCTATCTATGGCTACACCTTC. This translates into CASSLDAIYGYTF.

The V gene is TRBV7-2, the J gene TRBJ2-1; tentatively, D is TRBD2 (5 bases). Germline V CDR1 and CDR2: SGHTA, FQGNSA. Between the trimmed V and J ends, which lost 6 bases and 0 bases, there was a span of 12 bases. The CDR3 is 15 amino acids. Here the CDR3 reads CASSPEGSSYNEQFF. CDR3 nucleotides: TGTGCCAGCAGTCCCGAGGGCAGCTCCTACAATGAGCAGTTCTTC.

The chain uses TRBV5-1 and TRBJ2-7, with 8 bases that match TRBD1. V lost 6 bases and J lost 3; bases outside the gene matches: 11. Germline loops: CDR1 SGHRS, CDR2 YFSETQ. The length of the CDR3 is 15 residues. CDR3 sequence: CASTKTGTGCYEQYF. CDR3 in DNA: TGCGCCAGCACTAAAACCGGGACAGGATGCTACGAGCAGTACTTC.

The rearrangement uses TRBV5-1 and TRBJ1-1; tentative D call: TRBD1 (5 bases). The CDR3 consists of 16 residues. The V gene lost 3 bases and the J gene lost 3 bases, with 18 bases spanning the gap. CDR1 and CDR2 from the germline V gene are SGHRS and YFSETQ. CDR3 DNA sequence: TGCGCCAGCAGCTGGGGGGTTACGGGACCGTACACTGAAGCTTTCTTT. Protein product: CASSWGVTGPYTEAFF.

The chain couples TRBV5-6 to TRBJ1-2; D gene ambiguous. Trimming cost V 2 bases and J 4 bases, with 12 bases left between them. This CDR3 spans 14 amino acids. Germline V gives CDR1 SGHDT, CDR2 YYEEEE. In DNA, the CDR3 is TGTGCCAGCAGCTTCCCCGGTACCTTCTATGGCTACACCTTC. Translated: CASSFPGTFYGYTF.

This rearrangement joins TRBV27 to TRBJ1-1; 10 nucleotides align to TRBD1. This CDR3 comprises 15 residues. Trimming took 5 bases from V and 3 from J; bases not matched to a gene: 6. The V gene's germline CDR1 is MNHEY and CDR2 SMNVEV (reference sequence). This CDR3 reads CASSPRTGGYTEAFF. Here the CDR3 DNA reads TGTGCCAGCAGTCCACGGACAGGGGGGTACACTGAAGCTTTCTTT.

V is TRBV30 and J is TRBJ2-2, with TRBD2 identical over 7 bases. V dropped 3 bases and J dropped 9; count of bases not matched to a gene: 7. The CDR3 totals 13 residues. CDR1 GTSNPN and CDR2 SVGIG come from the germline V gene (reference sequence). The CDR3 region has the DNA TGTGCCTGGAGGACTGGGGGGGTCCGGGAGCTGTTTTTT. Its translation is CAWRTGGVRELFF. The full variable domain, in which reference TRBV30 and TRBJ2-2 provide the parts outside the CDR3, is SQTIHQWPATLVQPVGSPLSLECTVEGTSNPNLYWYRQAAGRGLQLLFYSVGIGQISSEVPQNLSASRPQDRQFILSSKKLLLSDSGFYLCAWRTGGVRELFFGEGSRLTVL.